The 29 T cell receptor beta chains below all came from one sample that was sequenced in a study of T-cell reconstitution after alpha-beta-depleted transplantation in children. A TCRbeta library incorporating unique molecular identifiers was prepared. TCRdb re-called the PCR reads with MiXCR, one entry per CDR3 protein. The repertoire consists of roughly 180,000 distinct CDR3 sequences, with about 14% occurring once and the leading ten covering less than 15%. Sequenced material: PBMCs from the stem cell graft donor, taken from the stem cell graft. These receptors were taken from a human donor who donated a stem cell graft to a child with acute lymphoblastic leukemia.

This clonotype was picked up many times. The chain links TRBV10-3 to TRBJ1-1; weak D call: TRBD1 (6 bases). The CDR3 consists of 13 residues. Trimming cost V 3 bases and J 8 bases, with 13 bases left between them. In germline, CDR1 is ENHRY, CDR2 SYGVKD. In DNA form, the CDR3 reads TGTGCCATCAGTGATGGGGGCTCCCACGAAGCTTTCTTT. Translation: CAISDGGSHEAFF.

This clonotype was seen at least ten times. V gene TRBV12-3 or TRBV12-4 combines with J gene TRBJ2-2, with 15 bases identical to TRBD2. Losses at the gene ends were 5 bases for V and 4 bases for J; bases not matched to a gene: 14. CDR3 length: 20 amino acids. CDR3 bases: TGTGCCAGCAGTCCCCGCGGACTAGCGGGAGGGCCGGGGATCACCGGGGAGCTGTTTTTT. Protein product: CASSPRGLAGGPGITGELFF.

The rearrangement joins TRBV20-1 to TRBJ1-5; 9 bases line up with TRBD1. CDR1 and CDR2 (germline): DFQATT, SNEGSKA (reference sequence). Germline trimming cut 3 bases from V and 5 bases from J; bases unmatched to any gene: 8. The CDR3 loop spans 15 amino acids. The CDR3 nucleotides read TGCAGTGCTAGCCTTACAGGGGGCTGGGATCAGCCCCAGCATTTT. Its protein product is CSASLTGGWDQPQHF.

This clonotype has a handful of counts. The chain's CDR3 is CASSSRQGANNEQFF. The CDR3 bases are TGTGCCAGCAGCTCCCGACAGGGGGCTAACAATGAGCAGTTCTTC. This rearrangement joins TRBV11-3 to TRBJ2-1; 10 bases align to TRBD1. With V trimmed by 4 bases and J by 5 bases, 5 bases remained unmatched. Germline CDR1 reads SGHNT; CDR2 reads YENEEA. The CDR3 is 15 residues long.

In its sample, this clonotype was seen many times. The chain combines TRBV4-2 with TRBJ1-4; perhaps TRBD1 as D (5 bases). This CDR3 contains 18 residues. Germline V gene lookup returns CDR1 LGHNA and CDR2 YNFKEQ. V was trimmed by 0 bases and J by 7 bases, leaving 21 bases between them. This CDR3 reads CASSQDGVVGRATEKLFF. The CDR3 DNA reads as TGTGCCAGCAGCCAAGACGGGGTTGTCGGCAGGGCGACTGAAAAACTGTTTTTT.

This clonotype occurred many times. The chain is built from TRBV12-3 or TRBV12-4 and TRBJ2-2, with 7 bases matching TRBD1. This CDR3 has 15 residues. V shed 5 bases, J shed 4 bases, and the junction held 7 bases outside the gene matches. CDR3 region: CASSPGQETTGELFF. The CDR3 region has the DNA TGTGCCAGCAGTCCCGGACAGGAGACCACCGGGGAGCTGTTTTTT.

This clonotype was recorded many times. The genes are TRBV6-5 and TRBJ2-5, with unresolved D. This CDR3 comprises 15 residues. Germline assignment: CDR1 MNHEY and CDR2 SVGAGI. V lost 2 bases to trimming and J lost 2 bases, with 12 bases between them. The CDR3 sequence is CASSYRPAEQETQYF. CDR3 in DNA: TGTGCCAGCAGTTACCGGCCAGCAGAACAAGAGACCCAGTACTTC.

At least ten counts were recorded for this clonotype. The chain recombines TRBV5-4 with TRBJ2-1; TRBD2 aligns across 13 bases. V was pared by 1 base and J by 8 bases, with 9 bases of the junction left unmatched. Germline V gene lookup returns CDR1 SGHNT and CDR2 YYREEE (reference sequence). The CDR3 is made up of 17 amino acids. The CDR3: CASSLKRLAGGVDEQFF. As DNA, the CDR3 is TGTGCCAGCAGCTTGAAACGACTAGCGGGAGGTGTAGATGAGCAGTTCTTC.

This clonotype was picked up a small number of times. CDR3 sequence (DNA): TGTGCCAGCAGTCTCGATAGCGGCTACGAGCAGTACTTC. Encoded protein: CASSLDSGYEQYF. This chain uses TRBV6-6 with TRBJ2-7; tentative D call: TRBD2 (6 bases). This CDR3 is 13 amino acids long. Germline values: CDR1 MNHNY, CDR2 SVGAGI (reference sequence). Trimming removed 5 bases from V and 3 bases from J, with 11 bases in between.

Comments on this clonotype: Since a much larger clone is just one base distant, this may be a read error. This chain connects TRBV6-1 to TRBJ2-5; D is perhaps TRBD2 (5 bases). Germline values: CDR1 MNHNS, CDR2 SASEGT. This CDR3 has 15 amino acids. V lost 5 bases to trimming and J lost 5 bases, with 18 bases between them. The CDR3 spells CASSRPGESGETQYF. CDR3 nucleotides: TGTGCCAGCAGTCGGCCTGGGGAATCGGGGGAGACCCAGTACTTC.

This clonotype was recorded many times. This rearrangement joins TRBV3-1 to TRBJ2-7; D is ambiguous. Germline CDR1 reads LGHDT; CDR2 reads YNNKEL (reference sequence). Trimming took 4 bases from V and 5 from J, leaving 15 bases between them. CDR3 length: 14 residues. The DNA of the CDR3 is TGTGCCAGCAGCCCCCACCTCGGAGCGAACGAGCAGTACTTC. This sequence encodes CASSPHLGANEQYF.

This chain links TRBV5-8 with TRBJ1-1; 9 nucleotides match TRBD1. This CDR3 is 12 amino acids long. Germline V gene data show CDR1 as SGHTS and CDR2 as YDEGEE. With 4 bases clipped from V and 11 bases from J, the junction kept 6 bases outside the gene matches. The CDR3 coding sequence is TGTGCCAGCAGCGAGGGACAGGGTCCCGCTTTCTTT. Translation gives CASSEGQGPAFF.

This clonotype has at least ten counts. The V and J genes are TRBV12-3 or TRBV12-4 and TRBJ1-2, with a weak D call TRBD1 (5 bases). Trimming removed 3 bases at V and 4 bases at J, with 9 bases between. The length of the CDR3 is 13 residues. The CDR3 bases are TGTGCCAGCAGTTTCTCCAGGGCCTATGGCTACACCTTC. Translating it yields CASSFSRAYGYTF.

This clonotype occurred many times. The chain carries TRBV20-1 and TRBJ2-3; D perhaps matches TRBD2 (5 bases). Germline CDR1 is DFQATT and CDR2 is SNEGSKA (reference sequence). Trimming left V 2 bases short and J 1 base short, with 10 bases between. CDR3 length: 14 amino acids. The CDR3 loop is CSARRSGRTDTQYF. The CDR3 nucleotides read TGCAGTGCTAGACGAAGCGGACGCACAGATACGCAGTATTTT.

This clonotype showed up many times. The V call is TRBV7-2, the J call TRBJ2-1; 8 positions agree with TRBD2. Germline loops: CDR1 SGHTA, CDR2 FQGNSA. V trimming: 5 bases; J trimming: 2 bases; junction bases outside the gene matches: 11. This CDR3 comprises 17 residues. The CDR3 DNA reads as TGTGCCAGCAGCCCGAGGGATGGCGGGAGGACCTACAATGAGCAGTTCTTC. Translated: CASSPRDGGRTYNEQFF.

CDR3 amino acids: CASQGLADSYNEQFF. The CDR3 DNA is TGTGCCTCACAGGGACTAGCGGACTCCTACAATGAGCAGTTCTTC. The chain recombines TRBV12-3 or TRBV12-4 with TRBJ2-1, with 11 bases lining up with TRBD2. The CDR3 is made up of 15 amino acids. V lost 11 bases, J lost 0 bases, and 6 bases stayed unmatched.

The sample holds many counts of this clonotype. V usage is TRBV29-1 and J usage is TRBJ2-1; TRBD2 agrees at 8 bases. Per germline, CDR1 SQVTM and CDR2 ANQGSEA. V lost 6 bases, J lost 4 bases, and 11 bases stayed unmatched. CDR3 length: 15 residues. This CDR3 reads CSVERGTGGYNEQFF. Written as DNA, the CDR3 is TGCAGCGTGGAAAGGGGAACGGGAGGGTACAATGAGCAGTTCTTC.

There are many counts of this clonotype. The V gene is TRBV20-1, the J gene TRBJ2-3; D not certain. Germline loops: CDR1 DFQATT, CDR2 SNEGSKA (reference sequence). The CDR3 loop spans 12 amino acids. V was trimmed by 1 base and J by 6 bases, leaving 8 bases between them. The CDR3 DNA sequence: TGCAGTGCTAGAGCCCCAGGTGATACGCAGTATTTT. This sequence encodes CSARAPGDTQYF.

This clonotype occurred many times. This chain links TRBV6-1 with TRBJ1-4, with 8 bases matching TRBD1. The germline CDR1 and CDR2 sequences are MNHNS and SASEGT. CDR3 length: 15 amino acids. V gave up 8 bases and J gave up 8 bases; unmatched junction bases: 13. CDR3 coding DNA: TGTGCCAGCGATATCCAAAGACAGGGGCAGGAAAAACTGTTTTTT. Amino acid sequence: CASDIQRQGQEKLFF.

As concerns this clonotype: This may stem from a read error, because a much larger clone lies one nucleotide away. The V and J genes are TRBV19 and TRBJ1-1, with a possible D match to TRBD1 (6 bases). The CDR3 spans 12 residues. The germline V gene encodes CDR1 LNHDA and CDR2 SQIVND (reference sequence). CDR3 nucleotides: TGTGCCAGTAGTAACAGGGTCGCTGAACCTTTCTTT. The encoded protein is CASSNRVAEPFF. Variable domain in full (rest from reference TRBV19 and TRBJ1-1): DGGITQSPKYLFRKEGQNVTLSCEQNLNHDAMYWYRQDPGQGLRLIYYSQIVNDFQKGDIAEGYSVSREKKESFPLTVTSAQKNPTAFYLCASSNRVAEPFFGQGTRLTVV.

This clonotype was detected ten times or more. The chain carries TRBV6-5 and TRBJ2-3, with 11 nucleotides matching TRBD2. CDR1 is MNHEY and CDR2 is SVGAGI in the germline V gene. Trimming at V came to 4 bases and at J to 4 bases, leaving 13 bases not matched to a gene. This CDR3 spans 18 amino acids. The CDR3 sequence is CASSSSTSGNIGADTQYF. The CDR3 DNA follows: TGTGCCAGCAGTTCATCGACTAGCGGGAATATAGGCGCAGATACGCAGTATTTT.

This clonotype was detected many times. This chain uses TRBV29-1 with TRBJ1-2, with no clear D. Per germline, CDR1 SQVTM and CDR2 ANQGSEA. The CDR3 consists of 11 residues. Trimming cost V 7 bases and J 6 bases, with 12 bases left between them. CDR3 loop: CSGSDPNGYTF. CDR3 coding DNA: TGCAGCGGATCCGATCCAAATGGCTACACCTTC.

The J gene is TRBJ2-1, the V gene TRBV6-4; 10 positions match TRBD2. This CDR3 has 14 amino acids. Germline values: CDR1 MRHNA, CDR2 SNTAGT. V gave up 4 bases and J gave up 5 bases; unmatched junction bases: 2. CDR3 residues: CASSVLAGDNEQFF. Written as DNA, the CDR3 is TGTGCCAGCAGTGTCCTAGCGGGAGACAATGAGCAGTTCTTC.

This clonotype came up once. J is TRBJ2-2 and V is TRBV28; 7 nucleotides line up with TRBD1. The CDR3 has 14 amino acids. CDR1 and CDR2 from the germline V gene are MDHEN and SYDVKM. V shed 10 bases and J 4 bases; nucleotides not matched to a gene: 9. CDR3 coding DNA: TGTGCCATGAGCCTGGGACAGCTCACCGGGGAGCTGTTTTTT. This gives the protein CAMSLGQLTGELFF.

This clonotype was counted at least ten times. The CDR3 reads CASSLQARGSYNEQFF. CDR3 sequence (DNA): TGCGCCAGCAGCTTGCAGGCGCGGGGATCCTACAATGAGCAGTTCTTC. The chain employs TRBV5-1 and TRBJ2-1, with TRBD2 as a possible D gene (6 bases). V was cut by 1 base and J by 1 base, with 12 bases left in between. Germline CDR1 and CDR2: SGHRS and YFSETQ. CDR3 length: 16 residues.

The sample holds many counts of this clonotype. J is TRBJ2-7 and V is TRBV7-2; D may correspond to TRBD1 or TRBD2 (5 bases each). V lost 4 bases and J lost 5, with 18 bases in between. The CDR3 is 15 amino acids. CDR1 SGHTA and CDR2 FQGNSA come from the germline V gene. Here the CDR3 reads CASSSQGPDGNEQYF. CDR3 nucleotides: TGTGCCAGCAGCTCCCAGGGACCGGACGGGAACGAGCAGTACTTC.

The sample holds many counts of this clonotype. The rearrangement joins TRBV20-1 to TRBJ1-1, with D possibly being TRBD1 (6 bases). CDR3 length: 15 amino acids. Trimming cost V 3 bases and J 3 bases, with 17 bases left between them. CDR1 DFQATT and CDR2 SNEGSKA come from the germline V gene (reference sequence). The CDR3 nucleotides read TGCAGTGCTAGTGAGTACAGGGCCCAGGACACTGAAGCTTTCTTT. Its protein product is CSASEYRAQDTEAFF.

At least ten counts were recorded for this clonotype. The chain couples TRBV3-1 to TRBJ2-5; perhaps D is TRBD1 or TRBD2 (5 bases each). The CDR3 contains 14 residues. Germline V gene sequence: CDR1 LGHDT, CDR2 YNNKEL (reference sequence). V lost 1 base to trimming and J lost 9 bases, with 15 bases between them. The CDR3 region has the DNA TGTGCCAGCAGCCAAGGGGCACCGCTGGGGGCCCAGTACTTC. Protein: CASSQGAPLGAQYF.

This clonotype occurred many times. The chain couples TRBV5-4 to TRBJ2-1; 8 bases are a match to TRBD2. The germline V gene encodes CDR1 SGHNT and CDR2 YYREEE (reference sequence). With 0 bases clipped from V and 7 bases from J, the junction kept 9 bases outside the gene matches. The CDR3 sequence is 16 residues long. For the CDR3, the DNA is TGTGCCAGCAGCTTGGGGGGTCTAGCGGGTTATAATGAGCAGTTCTTC. It specifies CASSLGGLAGYNEQFF.